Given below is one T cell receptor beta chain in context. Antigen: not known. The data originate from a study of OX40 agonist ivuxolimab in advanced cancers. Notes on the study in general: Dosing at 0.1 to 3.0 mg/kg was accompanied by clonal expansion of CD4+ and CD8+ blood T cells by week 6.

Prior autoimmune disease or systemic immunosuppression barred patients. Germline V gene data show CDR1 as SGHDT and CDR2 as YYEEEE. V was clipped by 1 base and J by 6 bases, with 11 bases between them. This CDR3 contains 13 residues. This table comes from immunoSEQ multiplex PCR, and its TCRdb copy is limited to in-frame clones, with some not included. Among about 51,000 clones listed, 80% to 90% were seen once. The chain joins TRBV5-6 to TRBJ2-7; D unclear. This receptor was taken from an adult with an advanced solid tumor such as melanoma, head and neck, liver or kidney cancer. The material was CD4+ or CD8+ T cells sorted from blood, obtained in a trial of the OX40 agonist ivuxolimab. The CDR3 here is CASSLRRSLEQYF. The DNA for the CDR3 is TGTGCCAGCAGCTTGCGAAGATCCCTCGAGCAGTACTTC.